A single sample is the source of the 7 T cell receptor beta chains below, sequenced in a study of blood T cell repertoires in COVID-19. The repertoire was sequenced with immunoSEQ multiplex PCR; TCRdb's copy has only in-frame clones and lacks some. The profile shows about 200,000 clones, roughly 75% of them singletons. The sequenced material came from peripheral blood. The source of these receptors is an older woman with acute or convalescent COVID-19.

The count of this clone is one. The chain couples TRBV7-9 to TRBJ2-3, with a possible D match to TRBD2 (6 bases). The CDR3 has 12 residues. Trimming removed 11 bases at V and 1 base at J, with 10 bases between. Germline V CDR1 and CDR2: SEHNR, FQNEAQ (reference sequence). The CDR3 loop reads CAVGLRTDTQYF. The CDR3 bases are TGTGCCGTAGGACTACGCACAGATACGCAGTATTTT.

The chain carries TRBV9 and TRBJ2-5; 10 bases map to TRBD2. The CDR3 is made up of 16 amino acids. CDR1 is SGDLS and CDR2 is YYNGEE in the germline V gene. After removal of 2 bases from V and 2 bases from J, the junction contained 6 bases not matched to a gene. Here the CDR3 reads CASSVTMTSGQETQYF. Here the CDR3 DNA reads TGTGCCAGCAGCGTCACGATGACTAGCGGGCAAGAGACCCAGTACTTC.

A single count supports this clone. The rearrangement joins TRBV7-3 to TRBJ2-2; D is ambiguous. Germline V gene lookup returns CDR1 SGHTA and CDR2 FQGTGA. The CDR3 is 13 amino acids. Deletions cut 5 bases from V and 0 bases from J, with 4 bases between. CDR3 residues: CASSPTNTGELFF. The CDR3 nucleotides read TGTGCCAGCAGCCCTACGAACACCGGGGAGCTGTTTTTT.

This clone was seen more than once but under ten times. The chain employs TRBV4-2 and TRBJ1-4; D is uncertain. Germline V gene sequence: CDR1 LGHNA, CDR2 YNFKEQ. The CDR3 has 16 amino acids. V was clipped by 3 bases and J by 0 bases, with 11 bases between them. In nucleotides, the CDR3 is TGTGCCAGCAGCCACCTTTCCCTAGCAACTAATGAAAAACTGTTTTTT. Amino acid sequence: CASSHLSLATNEKLFF.

This chain joins TRBV7-9 and TRBJ2-5, with no clear D. This CDR3 contains 12 residues. The V gene lost 1 base and the J gene lost 5 bases, with 5 bases spanning the gap. From germline, CDR1 is SEHNR and CDR2 FQNEAQ (reference sequence). The CDR3 reads CASSLVSETQYF. CDR3 nucleotide sequence: TGTGCCAGCAGCTTAGTGAGTGAGACCCAGTACTTC.

The rearrangement uses TRBV7-6 and TRBJ2-7; weak D call: TRBD2 (5 bases). CDR1 SGHVS and CDR2 FNYEAQ come from the germline V gene. Trimming removed 3 bases at V and 6 bases at J, with 21 bases between. CDR3 length: 16 residues. CDR3 residues: CASSLLLGWAASEQYF. The CDR3 region has the DNA TGTGCCAGCAGCTTGTTACTAGGGTGGGCGGCATCCGAGCAGTACTTC.

V gene TRBV5-1 combines with J gene TRBJ2-2, with 10 nucleotides matching TRBD1. This CDR3 has 19 amino acids. After removal of 0 bases from V and 3 bases from J, the junction contained 11 bases not matched to a gene. In germline, CDR1 is SGHRS, CDR2 YFSETQ. CDR3 sequence reads: CASSLGGGRGQGYTGELFF. Here the CDR3 DNA reads TGCGCCAGCAGCTTGGGTGGAGGACGGGGACAGGGGTACACCGGGGAGCTGTTTTTT.